This passage covers 17 T cell receptor beta chains from one sample sequenced in a study of CXCR3-negative and CXCR3-positive naive CD8 T cells. The study made its TRB cDNA libraries by 5' RACE, adding UMI labels. TCRdb re-called the 5' RACE reads and catalogs CDR3 proteins one per entry, DNA excluded. Here the sample table reports 70,000 to 95,000 distinct CDR3 sequences. Sample: naive CXCR3- CD8+ T cells from blood. Regarding subset: CD45RO-CCR7+CD27+CD95- naive CD8+ T cells lacking CXCR3 (TNR3-). Receptor source: a human donor in good health. Some clones in this sample may be carry-over from other donors' samples.

V and J are TRBV27 and TRBJ2-7; no DNA is available, so the TRBD2 call from TCRdb remains unchecked. The germline V gene encodes CDR1 MNHEY and CDR2 SMNVEV (reference sequence). The CDR3 loop spans 13 amino acids. CDR3 protein: CASSWRFSYEQYF.

This chain joins TRBV29-1 and TRBJ2-1; TCRdb picks TRBD2, but there is no DNA to check that call. Germline V lookup: CDR1 SQVTM, CDR2 ANQGSEA. This CDR3 has 13 residues. CDR3 amino acids: CSVGTSGHNEQFF.

This chain joins TRBV28 and TRBJ2-7; TCRdb returns TRBD2, unconfirmable since there is no DNA. There are 13 residues in the CDR3. Germline lookup yields CDR1 MDHEN and CDR2 SYDVKM. The CDR3 sequence is CASEPSGSYEQYF.

The CDR3 here is CASSHGGETQYF. The gene calls are TRBV11-3 and TRBJ2-4; TCRdb returns TRBD1, unconfirmable since there is no DNA. The CDR3 is 12 amino acids. CDR1 SGHNT and CDR2 YENEEA come from the germline V gene. The full variable domain, in which reference TRBV11-3 and TRBJ2-4 provide the parts outside the CDR3, is EAGVVQSPRYKIIEKKQPVAFWCNPISGHNTLYWYLQNLGQGPELLIRYENEEAVDDSQLPKDRFSAERLKGVDSTLKIQPAELGDSAVYLCASSHGGETQYFGAGTRLSVL.

The chain is built from TRBV28 and TRBJ2-5; TCRdb returns TRBD1, unconfirmable since there is no DNA. Germline V gene lookup returns CDR1 MDHEN and CDR2 SYDVKM. CDR3 length: 13 amino acids. The CDR3 spells CASSFEVGGTQYF.

The rearrangement links TRBV4-1 to TRBJ2-5; the D call from TCRdb, TRBD2, cannot be confirmed without DNA. There are 20 residues in the CDR3. Per germline, CDR1 MGHRA and CDR2 YSYEKL. The CDR3 loop reads CASSQEEALAGGPTGETQYF.

The V and J genes are TRBV6-5 and TRBJ2-5; TCRdb picks TRBD1, but there is no DNA to check that call. The CDR3 length is 13 residues. Germline CDR1 and CDR2: MNHEY and SVGAGI. The CDR3 loop reads CASSPWLSETQYF.

The chain uses TRBV20-1 and TRBJ2-1; TCRdb picks TRBD1, but there is no DNA to check that call. The CDR3 has 14 amino acids. CDR1 and CDR2 from the germline V gene are DFQATT and SNEGSKA (reference sequence). CDR3 sequence reads: CSAPGVFSYNEQFF.

This rearrangement joins TRBV5-1 to TRBJ1-1. The CDR3 length is 15 residues. Germline V gives CDR1 SGHRS, CDR2 YFSETQ. This chain's CDR3 is CASGGGSAMDTEAFF.

The J gene is TRBJ2-2, the V gene TRBV7-3; TCRdb calls TRBD1, which cannot be checked without DNA. The germline V gene has CDR1 SGHTA and CDR2 FQGTGA. The CDR3 is 13 amino acids. The CDR3 is CASSATVPGELFF.

The CDR3 sequence: CASRRVPGSGELFF. The chain carries TRBV10-1 and TRBJ2-2; TCRdb outputs TRBD1, but without DNA this stays unchecked. Germline CDR1 is WNHNN and CDR2 is SYGVQD (reference sequence). The CDR3 extends over 14 amino acids.

The rearrangement uses TRBV7-9 and TRBJ1-5; TCRdb lists TRBD1, though no DNA is available to test this call. Per germline, CDR1 SEHNR and CDR2 FQNEAQ (reference sequence). This CDR3 has 12 residues. CDR3: CASSVTGEPQHF.

The genes are TRBV7-9 and TRBJ2-1. The CDR3 has 17 amino acids. The germline gives CDR1 SEHNR, CDR2 FQNEAQ (reference sequence). CDR3: CASSSQRSGSSYNEQFF.

The genes are TRBV7-6 and TRBJ2-1; lacking DNA, the TRBD2 call made by TCRdb goes unchecked. The CDR3 is 18 residues long. Germline V gene data show CDR1 as SGHVS and CDR2 as FNYEAQ. The CDR3 sequence is CASSLELAGGLVGNEQFF.

The chain recombines TRBV5-1 with TRBJ2-7. The V gene's germline CDR1 is SGHRS and CDR2 YFSETQ. The CDR3 is 15 amino acids. CDR3 residues: CASSLVQISSYEQYF.

The chain combines TRBV20-1 with TRBJ2-1. Per germline, CDR1 DFQATT and CDR2 SNEGSKA (reference sequence). The CDR3 totals 13 residues. The CDR3 sequence: CSASRPTSNEQFF.

The chain couples TRBV7-2 to TRBJ2-1. The germline V gene has CDR1 SGHTA and CDR2 FQGNSA. CDR3 length equals 15 residues. CDR3 loop: CASSDVRRSYNEQFF.